These 15 T cell receptor beta chains share one sample of origin, sequenced in a study of blood T cells in healthy people across ages. Combining a sample-barcoded 5' primer with a J-beta primer mix, a second PCR ran for 7 to 11 cycles. Using its own MiXCR run on the 5' RACE reads, TCRdb lists one record per CDR3 protein. This sample carries approximately 940,000 distinct CDR3 sequences, around 49% of them seen once, and the ten largest clones take roughly 13%. Material for sequencing was blood. The origin of the receptors is a young man in good health.

This clonotype was detected ten times or more. The J gene is TRBJ2-5, the V gene TRBV7-9; maybe TRBD2 (5 bases). Germline V gives CDR1 SEHNR, CDR2 FQNEAQ (reference sequence). This CDR3 contains 15 residues. Trimming took 4 bases from V and 1 from J, leaving 13 bases between them. This CDR3 reads CASSSKRRIQETQYF. Written as DNA, the CDR3 is TGTGCCAGCAGCTCTAAGAGGAGGATCCAAGAGACCCAGTACTTC.

This chain uses TRBV4-1 with TRBJ1-1; D is ambiguous. There are 16 residues in the CDR3. CDR1 and CDR2 (germline): MGHRA, YSYEKL. The V gene lost 1 base and the J gene lost 4 bases, with 16 bases spanning the gap. In nucleotides, the CDR3 is TGCGCCAGCAGCCAAGCCTCTTTACGGGTGGCCACTGAAGCTTTCTTT. Its protein is CASSQASLRVATEAFF.

This clonotype has more than one count but fewer than ten. The chain joins TRBV29-1 to TRBJ2-5; D is ambiguous. V was clipped by 3 bases and J by 5 bases, with 10 bases between them. Germline assignment: CDR1 SQVTM and CDR2 ANQGSEA. This CDR3 is built from 12 residues. The DNA of the CDR3 is TGCAGCGTTGATGCGCAGGCCGAGACCCAGTACTTC. Translated: CSVDAQAETQYF.

This clonotype has at least ten counts. J is TRBJ2-1 and V is TRBV3-1, with D possibly matching TRBD1 (6 bases). V lost 5 bases and J 2 bases, leaving 7 bases between the germline ends. Germline CDR1 LGHDT, CDR2 YNNKEL (reference sequence). CDR3 length equals 13 residues. The CDR3 nucleotides read TGTGCCAGCAGCGGGGGCACCTACAATGAGCAGTTCTTC. Its translation is CASSGGTYNEQFF.

The chain couples TRBV7-8 to TRBJ2-7, with D perhaps matching TRBD1 (5 bases). From germline, CDR1 is SGHVS and CDR2 FQNEAQ. The CDR3 loop spans 15 amino acids. V lost 6 bases, J lost 0 bases, and 15 bases lay in between. The CDR3 sequence: CASSLNVRASYEQYF. DNA of the CDR3: TGTGCCAGCAGTTTAAATGTCAGGGCCTCCTACGAGCAGTACTTC.

The J gene is TRBJ1-4, the V gene TRBV21-1; no check of the table's D call, TRBD1, against the DNA was made. TRBV21-1 is a pseudogene segment. The CDR3 consists of 17 residues. As DNA, the CDR3 is TGTGCCAGCAGCCGCCGACCGGGACAGGACCGTAATGAAAAACTGTTTTTT. As protein: CASSRRPGQDRNEKLFF.

The V gene is TRBV6-2 or TRBV6-3, the J gene TRBJ2-5; the D is unclear. Near its end, the DNA agrees better with TRBJ2-7, so the J call may be wrong. Germline CDR1 is MNHEY and CDR2 is SVGEGT. This CDR3 spans 11 amino acids. The CDR3: CASRALDEQYF. CDR3 sequence (DNA): TGTGCCAGCCGGGCATTAGACGAGCAGTACTTC.

The chain's CDR3 is CASSLKASGGAYEQFF. The CDR3 region has the DNA TGTGCCAGCAGTTTAAAGGCTAGCGGGGGGGCCTATGAGCAGTTCTTC. The rearrangement links TRBV12-3 or TRBV12-4 to TRBJ2-1; 12 nucleotides agree with TRBD2. Unmatched junction bases numbered 7, after V lost 2 bases and J lost 8 bases. This CDR3 is built from 16 residues.

This clonotype showed up many times. The chain employs TRBV7-2 and TRBJ2-1; unclear D gene. The germline V and J ends were trimmed by 4 bases and 7 bases, with 8 bases remaining between them. The germline V gene encodes CDR1 SGHTA and CDR2 FQGNSA. The CDR3 is 12 residues long. The CDR3 nucleotides are TGTGCCAGCAGCTACCTCTCTAATGAGCAGTTCTTC. This translates into CASSYLSNEQFF.

The chain couples TRBV7-9 to TRBJ2-1, with 14 bases lining up with TRBD2. Germline V gives CDR1 SEHNR, CDR2 FQNEAQ (reference sequence). V lost 1 base, J lost 4 bases, and 12 bases stayed unmatched. The CDR3 consists of 20 residues. CDR3 nucleotide sequence: TGTGCCAGCAGCTTAGTCCGGGGACTAGCGGGGGAAAATCCTTACAATGAGCAGTTCTTC. Translating gives CASSLVRGLAGENPYNEQFF.

The rearrangement links TRBV6-6 to TRBJ1-1; no firm D call. Germline V gene data show CDR1 as MNHNY and CDR2 as SVGAGI (reference sequence). The CDR3 length is 11 residues. With 7 bases removed from V and 12 bases from J, the gap between germline ends came to 15 bases. Here the CDR3 reads CASIGGPRTFF. DNA of the CDR3: TGTGCCAGCATAGGAGGGCCGAGGACTTTCTTT.

This clonotype was found many times. This chain links TRBV20-1 with TRBJ2-7, with D maybe TRBD2 (5 bases). Germline CDR1 and CDR2: DFQATT and SNEGSKA (reference sequence). The CDR3 length is 14 residues. Trimming removed 0 bases at V and 3 bases at J, with 12 bases between. The CDR3 sequence is CSARDTASYYEQYF. As DNA, the CDR3 is TGCAGTGCTAGAGATACGGCTAGCTACTACGAGCAGTACTTC.

This chain joins TRBV19 and TRBJ1-2; D possibly corresponds to TRBD1 (6 bases). The V and J ends lost 2 bases and 6 bases respectively, with 10 bases between them. Germline V gives CDR1 LNHDA, CDR2 SQIVND (reference sequence). This CDR3 is built from 13 residues. CDR3 in DNA: TGTGCCAGTAGTATAACAGGGACAAATGGCTACACCTTC. It specifies CASSITGTNGYTF.

The V and J genes are TRBV20-1 and TRBJ2-2; TRBD2 is a possible D gene (7 bases). Trimming stripped 5 bases from V and 1 base from J, with 14 bases between. The CDR3 sequence is 15 residues long. Per germline, CDR1 DFQATT and CDR2 SNEGSKA (reference sequence). The CDR3 region is CSALRGGLNTGELFF. CDR3 bases: TGCAGTGCTTTAAGGGGGGGCCTGAACACCGGGGAGCTGTTTTTT.

The chain combines TRBV20-1 with TRBJ2-1; TRBD1 matches 7 bases. The length of the CDR3 is 13 residues. Germline V lookup: CDR1 DFQATT, CDR2 SNEGSKA (reference sequence). The ends lost 6 bases at V and 6 bases at J; junction bases unmatched: 8. DNA of the CDR3: TGCAGTGCGCCTCGACAGGGTTCCAATGAGCAGTTCTTC. This encodes CSAPRQGSNEQFF.